Following are 24 T cell receptor beta chains from one sample sequenced in a study of CD8 T cells in Susac syndrome. After extraction with the RNeasy kit, roughly 0.5 to 1 ug of the RNA was reverse transcribed using random hexamers. TCRdb fed the immunoSEQ multiplex PCR reads into MiXCR, producing one record per CDR3 protein. The table includes about 76,000 distinct CDR3 sequences, roughly 92% detected once. Sequencing was performed on CD8+ T cells from PBMCs. The source of these receptors is a human donor with Susac syndrome.

This clonotype was detected only once. The rearrangement links TRBV6-2 or TRBV6-3 to TRBJ2-5; 8 bases match TRBD1. Germline V lookup: CDR1 MNHEY, CDR2 SVGEGT. With 3 bases clipped from V and 3 bases from J, the junction kept 6 bases outside the gene matches. The CDR3 extends over 15 amino acids. The CDR3 reads CASSYRDRPEETQYF. In DNA, the CDR3 is TGTGCCAGCAGTTATCGGGACAGGCCCGAAGAGACCCAGTACTTC.

The CDR3 nucleotides read TGTGCCAGCAGCTTACTAGCGGGACGCTCGGGTGAGCAGTTCTTC. This sequence encodes CASSLLAGRSGEQFF. The chain uses TRBV7-8 and TRBJ2-1; 9 bases align to TRBD2. From germline, CDR1 is SGHVS and CDR2 FQNEAQ. With V trimmed by 2 bases and J by 9 bases, 8 bases remained unmatched. CDR3 length equals 15 residues.

The chain carries TRBV7-3 and TRBJ2-1, with D unclear. CDR3 length: 13 amino acids. The germline V gene encodes CDR1 SGHTA and CDR2 FQGTGA. Between the trimmed V and J ends, which lost 1 base and 5 bases, there was a span of 6 bases. The CDR3 protein is CASSLNRDNEQFF. CDR3 nucleotide sequence: TGTGCCAGCAGCTTAAACCGCGACAATGAGCAGTTCTTC.

The chain recombines TRBV20-1 with TRBJ2-1, with 9 bases aligning to TRBD2. This CDR3 contains 16 residues. V shed 5 bases and J 5 bases; nucleotides not matched to a gene: 13. Germline lookup yields CDR1 DFQATT and CDR2 SNEGSKA (reference sequence). The CDR3 sequence is CSAEPEAGGNDNEQFF. Written as DNA, the CDR3 is TGCAGTGCTGAACCCGAGGCGGGAGGGAACGACAATGAGCAGTTCTTC.

This chain uses TRBV12-3 or TRBV12-4 with TRBJ2-5, with TRBD2 matching 8 bases. This CDR3 contains 14 residues. The V gene end was trimmed by 5 bases and the J gene end by 2 bases; junction bases not matched to a gene: 4. The CDR3 protein is CASSLLADQETQYF. Written as DNA, the CDR3 is TGTGCCAGCAGTCTACTAGCGGATCAAGAGACCCAGTACTTC.

Regarding this clonotype: The CDR3 carries no conserved terminal phenylalanine or tryptophan, so it likely arises from a read error. This chain uses TRBV7-9 with TRBJ1-2; 9 bases line up with TRBD1. Trimming at V came to 4 bases and at J to 8 bases, leaving 11 bases not matched to a gene. CDR3 length: 15 residues. Germline CDR1 SEHNR, CDR2 FQNEAQ (reference sequence). Here the CDR3 reads CASSSSQGQGYGYTS. The CDR3 DNA sequence: TGTGCCAGCAGCTCCTCCCAGGGACAGGGTTACGGCTACACCTCC.

This sequence joins TRBV5-1 and TRBJ2-1; a possible D gene is TRBD2 (6 bases). Trimming stripped 2 bases from V and 7 bases from J, with 16 bases between. CDR1 is SGHRS and CDR2 is YFSETQ in the germline V gene. The length of the CDR3 is 15 residues. DNA of the CDR3: TGCGCCAGCAGCTTCGGGACTCTAGGTACGAATGAGCAGTTCTTC. Translating it yields CASSFGTLGTNEQFF.

The CDR3 loop is CASSDWDINTGELFF. DNA of the CDR3: TGTGCCAGCAGCGATTGGGACATCAACACCGGGGAGCTGTTTTTT. This chain uses TRBV9 with TRBJ2-2; TRBD1 is a possible D gene (6 bases). Trimming removed 3 bases at V and 2 bases at J, with 11 bases between. The CDR3 has 15 amino acids. The germline V gene encodes CDR1 SGDLS and CDR2 YYNGEE.

V gene TRBV28 combines with J gene TRBJ2-1; 10 nucleotides line up with TRBD2. The J segment lost 5 bases and the V segment lost 3 bases, leaving 10 bases of the junction unmatched. Germline lookup yields CDR1 MDHEN and CDR2 SYDVKM. The CDR3 spans 17 residues. CDR3 residues: CASSFLHTSGIDNEQFF. CDR3 DNA sequence: TGTGCCAGCAGTTTCCTCCATACTAGCGGGATCGACAATGAGCAGTTCTTC.

The CDR3 DNA is TGTGCCAGCACCGCCGGGCTCTCCTACGAGCAGTACTTC. Protein sequence: CASTAGLSYEQYF. The chain joins TRBV5-6 to TRBJ2-7; no reliable D call. The CDR3 covers 13 residues. V lost 6 bases and J 0 bases, leaving 10 bases between the germline ends. The germline V gene has CDR1 SGHDT and CDR2 YYEEEE.

This clonotype was observed a single time. The gene calls are TRBV29-1 and TRBJ2-7; D gene ambiguous. V was clipped by 7 bases and J by 5 bases, with 15 bases between them. Germline lookup yields CDR1 SQVTM and CDR2 ANQGSEA. The CDR3 is 12 amino acids. The CDR3 region has the DNA TGCAGCGCTGGCATGATGGGTGACGAGCAGTACTTC. Translating it yields CSAGMMGDEQYF.

The chain combines TRBV21-1 with TRBJ1-5. TRBV21-1 is reported as a pseudogene. The CDR3 is made up of 11 amino acids. The CDR3 loop reads CASSKVQPQHF. The DNA of the CDR3 is TGTGCCAGCAGCAAAGTTCAGCCCCAGCATTTT.

V and J are TRBV5-1 and TRBJ1-4; 9 nucleotides agree with TRBD1. Trimming at V came to 4 bases and at J to 5 bases, leaving 6 bases not matched to a gene. The CDR3 length is 15 residues. CDR1 SGHRS and CDR2 YFSETQ come from the germline V gene. CDR3 sequence reads: CASSTEGQGNEKLFF. CDR3 DNA sequence: TGCGCCAGCAGCACCGAAGGACAGGGGAATGAAAAACTGTTTTTT.

The chain uses TRBV7-9 and TRBJ2-5; 8 nucleotides line up with TRBD1. CDR3 length: 14 amino acids. CDR1 is SEHNR and CDR2 is FQNEAQ in the germline V gene (reference sequence). V lost 5 bases and J lost 4; bases outside the gene matches: 6. For the CDR3, the DNA is TGTGCCAGCAGCATTCCCGGGACAGGAGAGACCCAGTACTTC. Translated, it gives CASSIPGTGETQYF. Full variable domain (outside the CDR3, taken from reference TRBV7-9 and TRBJ2-5): DTGVSQNPRHKITKRGQNVTFRCDPISEHNRLYWYRQTLGQGPEFLTYFQNEAQLEKSRLLSDRFSAERPKGSFSTLEIQRTEQGDSAMYLCASSIPGTGETQYFGPGTRLLVL.

This clonotype was found once. The chain carries TRBV14 and TRBJ2-1; 7 bases are shared with TRBD2. V shed 4 bases, J shed 6 bases, and the junction held 6 bases outside the gene matches. The CDR3 is 14 residues long. CDR1 and CDR2 from the germline V gene are SGHDN and FVKESK. The CDR3 loop reads CASSPRGRGNEQFF. The CDR3 DNA is TGTGCCAGCAGCCCTCGAGGGAGGGGCAATGAGCAGTTCTTC.

V and J are TRBV6-5 and TRBJ1-1; D is unclear. This CDR3 is 16 amino acids long. Trimming cost V 2 bases and J 0 bases, with 13 bases left between them. Per germline, CDR1 MNHEY and CDR2 SVGAGI. The CDR3 DNA is TGTGCCAGCAGTTACCTCAGACCGGCTATGAACACTGAAGCTTTCTTT. As protein: CASSYLRPAMNTEAFF.

The chain links TRBV24-1 to TRBJ2-1; 9 bases match TRBD1. The CDR3 covers 18 residues. Germline V gives CDR1 KGHDR, CDR2 SFDVKD. Trimming removed 5 bases from V and 0 bases from J; junction bases left unmatched: 10. This chain's CDR3 is CATSGRDREGDSYNEQFF. The CDR3 region has the DNA TGTGCCACCAGTGGCCGGGACAGGGAGGGGGACTCCTACAATGAGCAGTTCTTC.

The chain is built from TRBV6-2 or TRBV6-3 and TRBJ1-1; the D gene is possibly TRBD1 (5 bases). The V and J ends lost 3 bases and 4 bases respectively, with 12 bases between them. Germline V gives CDR1 MNHEY, CDR2 SVGEGT. The CDR3 is made up of 14 amino acids. CDR3 DNA: TGTGCCAGCAGTTATACAGGCCTGAGCACTGAAGCTTTCTTT. It translates to CASSYTGLSTEAFF.

This clonotype was seen once. This CDR3 reads CASSQDRPTPTNYGYTF. The CDR3 region has the DNA TGTGCCAGTAGTCAGGACAGACCGACGCCGACTAACTATGGCTACACCTTC. The J gene is TRBJ1-2, the V gene TRBV19; perhaps TRBD1 as D (6 bases). Germline V CDR1 and CDR2: LNHDA, SQIVND (reference sequence). V lost 5 bases and J lost 0, with 19 bases in between. CDR3 length equals 17 residues.

This rearrangement joins TRBV9 to TRBJ2-7; TRBD1 matches at 8 bases. J gave up 2 bases and V 1 base, and 14 bases lay outside the gene matches. The CDR3 runs to 18 residues. Germline V gene sequence: CDR1 SGDLS, CDR2 YYNGEE. The CDR3 loop reads CASSVFPEPGTGPYEQYF. Here the CDR3 DNA reads TGTGCCAGCAGCGTATTTCCTGAACCCGGGACAGGACCCTACGAGCAGTACTTC.

V is TRBV3-1 and J is TRBJ2-5; 9 nucleotides align to TRBD2. The CDR3 covers 15 residues. Per germline, CDR1 LGHDT and CDR2 YNNKEL (reference sequence). After removal of 4 bases from V and 2 bases from J, the junction contained 5 bases not matched to a gene. CDR3 nucleotides: TGTGCCAGCAGCCGGGCGGGAGGGAGACAAGAGACCCAGTACTTC. Protein product: CASSRAGGRQETQYF.

The chain employs TRBV28 and TRBJ1-1, with D perhaps TRBD1 (6 bases). The germline V and J ends were trimmed by 4 bases and 6 bases, with 15 bases remaining between them. Per germline, CDR1 MDHEN and CDR2 SYDVKM. CDR3 length: 14 residues. This chain's CDR3 is CASSSLTGLPEAFF. The CDR3 nucleotides read TGTGCCAGCAGTTCTTTAACAGGGCTCCCTGAAGCTTTCTTT.

The chain links TRBV2 to TRBJ2-6; no clear D. In germline, CDR1 is SNHLY, CDR2 FYNNEI. Trimming took 6 bases from V and 2 from J, leaving 8 bases between them. There are 14 residues in the CDR3. The CDR3 is CASRTRAGANVLTF. In DNA form, the CDR3 reads TGTGCCAGCAGGACAAGAGCTGGGGCCAACGTCCTGACTTTC.

The chain links TRBV6-2 or TRBV6-3 to TRBJ2-3; D tentatively fits TRBD1 or TRBD2 (6 bases each). V lost 7 bases and J 3 bases, leaving 20 bases between the germline ends. The CDR3 consists of 16 residues. Germline assignment: CDR1 MNHEY and CDR2 SVGEGT. The CDR3 here is CASTFAFGGQTDTQYF. DNA of the CDR3: TGTGCCAGCACTTTCGCGTTTGGGGGGCAAACAGATACGCAGTATTTT.